The 9 T cell receptor beta chains below were found in one sample sequenced in a study of blood T cells in healthy people across ages. A sample-barcoded 5' primer and a J-beta primer mix were used in a second PCR of roughly 7 to 11 cycles. TCRdb passed the 5' RACE reads through MiXCR, listing each CDR3 protein once. The sample includes more than 650,000 distinct CDR3 sequences, less than 70% seen only once; the top ten take around 41%. The material sequenced was blood. These receptors all stem from an elderly man in good health.

The table lists this clonotype with a few counts. Relative to the germline gene, one junction end is altered; a read error may explain this. The rearrangement joins TRBV5-1 to TRBJ2-3, with TRBD2 matching over 7 bases. The germline V gene encodes CDR1 SGHRS and CDR2 YFSETQ. The CDR3 extends over 14 amino acids. The DNA of the CDR3 is TGTGCCAGCAGCAGAATTAGCGGGACAGATACGCAGTATTTT. This translates into CASSRISGTDTQYF.

The chain joins TRBV20-1 to TRBJ2-5; unclear D gene. The J call may be incorrect, as the DNA end agrees better with TRBJ2-7. This CDR3 spans 12 amino acids. In germline, CDR1 is DFQATT, CDR2 SNEGSKA (reference sequence). Here the CDR3 DNA reads TGCAGTGCCAACCCTTCGGATGTCGAGCAGTACTTC. This gives the protein CSANPSDVEQYF.

The V call is TRBV3-1, the J call TRBJ2-7; possible D gene TRBD2, 5 bases. The CDR3 totals 16 residues. Germline loops: CDR1 LGHDT, CDR2 YNNKEL (reference sequence). Trimming took off 4 bases at V and 2 bases at J, with 18 bases between the two ends. The CDR3: CASSPYSARSPYEQYF. The CDR3 DNA is TGTGCCAGCAGCCCGTATAGCGCGAGGAGCCCCTACGAGCAGTACTTC.

The chain recombines TRBV5-5 with TRBJ2-7, with 7 bases lining up with TRBD2. Germline loops: CDR1 SGHKS, CDR2 YYEKEE (reference sequence). J was trimmed by 5 bases and V by 4 bases; bases with no gene match: 6. The CDR3 is made up of 13 amino acids. CDR3 loop: CASSREESDEQYF. CDR3 coding DNA: TGTGCCAGCAGCCGGGAGGAATCCGACGAGCAGTACTTC. Based on the CDR3 plus reference TRBV5-5 and TRBJ2-7, the full variable domain is DAGVTQSPTHLIKTRGQQVTLRCSPISGHKSVSWYQQVLGQGPQFIFQYYEKEERGRGNFPDRFSARQFPNYSSELNVNALLLGDSALYLCASSREESDEQYFGPGTRLTVT.

This clonotype was seen a few times. The J gene is TRBJ2-7, the V gene TRBV6-5, with a weak D call TRBD2 (5 bases). V was pared by 5 bases and J by 2 bases, with 10 bases between. Germline lookup yields CDR1 MNHEY and CDR2 SVGAGI. The CDR3 consists of 13 residues. CDR3 sequence (DNA): TGTGCCAGCAGTCGCTTCGGGACCTACGAGCAGTACTTC. This encodes CASSRFGTYEQYF.

This clonotype showed up just a few times. The V gene is TRBV12-3 or TRBV12-4, the J gene TRBJ1-2; a possible D gene is TRBD1 (5 bases). This CDR3 has 14 amino acids. V lost 6 bases to trimming and J lost 1 base, with 12 bases between them. The CDR3 nucleotides read TGTGCCAGCAGCTCCGCGGGGGTTAACTATGGCTACACCTTC. Protein product: CASSSAGVNYGYTF.

The chain uses TRBV20-1 and TRBJ1-4; 8 nucleotides line up with TRBD1. The CDR3 contains 12 residues. Germline lookup yields CDR1 DFQATT and CDR2 SNEGSKA (reference sequence). Trimming at V came to 6 bases and at J to 7 bases, leaving 4 bases not matched to a gene. CDR3 bases: TGCAGTGCCGAAGGGACAGGTGAAAAACTGTTTTTT. Its protein is CSAEGTGEKLFF.

The chain carries TRBV7-2 and TRBJ1-5, with D perhaps TRBD1 (5 bases). CDR1 SGHTA and CDR2 FQGNSA come from the germline V gene. With 5 bases removed from V and 0 bases from J, the gap between germline ends came to 23 bases. This CDR3 region has 19 residues. This CDR3 is CASSRGGRAPSYSNQPQHF. CDR3 in DNA: TGTGCCAGCAGCCGGGGCGGCAGGGCCCCGTCTTATAGCAATCAGCCCCAGCATTTT.

This clonotype was seen only a few times. The chain recombines TRBV28 with TRBJ2-1; D may be TRBD2 (7 bases). The CDR3 has 16 amino acids. Trimming took off 4 bases at V and 7 bases at J, with 20 bases between the two ends. Germline CDR1 and CDR2: MDHEN and SYDVKM. In nucleotides, the CDR3 is TGTGCCAGCAGTTCCCCGGGGGGTCCTAGGGGGAATGAGCAGTTCTTC. Its protein is CASSSPGGPRGNEQFF.